This T cell receptor (beta chain) was identified during a study of shared clonotypes between healthy human individuals. The data were produced by immunoSEQ multiplex PCR, yet TCRdb's version contains in-frame clones alone and is incomplete. This sample has around 1,000,000 clones, with around three quarters found just once. Whole-study findings and limits: Non-shared clonotypes showed lower generation probabilities than clonotypes common to all four donors. Represented diversity, genetic and exposure-history alike, was limited by few donors. Among the subsets, naive ones generally showed larger estimated richness than memory ones.

Division of CD4+ cells produced a CD45RA+ naive subset and a CD45RA-negative memory subset. About this clone itself: What it binds is not known.

This CDR3 region has 18 residues. CDR1 is SGHVS and CDR2 is FQNEAQ in the germline V gene. The V end lost 4 bases, the J end lost 0 bases, and 18 bases lay between the germline ends. The sequenced sample was memory CD4+ T cells from PBMCs. This sample's subset: CD45RA-negative fraction. The sequence came from a young man in good health. Some clones in this sample may be carry-over from other donors' samples. The chain joins TRBV7-8 to TRBJ1-4; D is possibly TRBD1 (6 bases). CDR3 in amino acids: CASSSDTGNTATNEKLFF. Here the CDR3 DNA reads TGTGCCAGCAGCTCCGACACAGGGAATACTGCAACTAATGAAAAACTGTTTTTT.